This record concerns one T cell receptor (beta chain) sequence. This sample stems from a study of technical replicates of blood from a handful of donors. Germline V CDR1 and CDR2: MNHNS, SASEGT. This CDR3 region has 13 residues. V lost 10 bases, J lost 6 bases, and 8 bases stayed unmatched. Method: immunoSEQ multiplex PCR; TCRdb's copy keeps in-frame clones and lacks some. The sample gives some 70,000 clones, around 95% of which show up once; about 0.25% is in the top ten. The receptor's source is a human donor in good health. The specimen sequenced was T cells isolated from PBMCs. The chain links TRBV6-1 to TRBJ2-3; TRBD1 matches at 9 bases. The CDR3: CATNGQGWDTQYF. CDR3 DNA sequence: TGTGCCACTAACGGACAGGGGTGGGATACGCAGTATTTT.